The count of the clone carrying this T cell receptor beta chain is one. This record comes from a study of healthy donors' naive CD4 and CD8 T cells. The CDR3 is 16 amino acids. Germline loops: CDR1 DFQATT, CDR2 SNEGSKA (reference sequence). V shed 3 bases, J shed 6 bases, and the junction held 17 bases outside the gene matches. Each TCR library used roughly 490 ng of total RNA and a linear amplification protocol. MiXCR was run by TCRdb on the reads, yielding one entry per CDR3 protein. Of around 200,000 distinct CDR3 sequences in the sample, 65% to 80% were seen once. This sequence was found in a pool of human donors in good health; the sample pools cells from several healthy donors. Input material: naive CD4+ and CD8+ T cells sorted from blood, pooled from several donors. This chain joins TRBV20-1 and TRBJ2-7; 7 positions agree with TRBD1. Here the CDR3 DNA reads TGCAGTGCTAGGATACTAGAAGGGGGCGCTTATGGCGAGCAGTACTTC. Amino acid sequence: CSARILEGGAYGEQYF.